Following are 32 T cell receptor beta chains from one sample sequenced in a study of cytomegalovirus exposure and HLA in healthy donors. Primers included in the PCR were 60 Vbeta and 13 Jbeta primers. Data came from immunoSEQ multiplex PCR; TCRdb stores just in-frame clones and leaves some out. This table has 180,000 or so clones, roughly 88% appearing once. The source material was PBMCs. These receptors originate from a man between 18 and 35 years old in good health and CMV-seropositive.

The rearrangement uses TRBV5-1 and TRBJ1-2; 7 bases fit TRBD1. The CDR3 sequence is 17 residues long. Trimming took 1 base from V and 3 from J; bases not matched to a gene: 12. The germline V gene encodes CDR1 SGHRS and CDR2 YFSETQ. The CDR3 sequence: CASSLSSGTVIHYGYTF. The CDR3 DNA follows: TGCGCCAGCAGCTTGTCGTCCGGGACAGTGATACACTATGGCTACACCTTC.

V and J are TRBV9 and TRBJ1-1; 9 bases agree with TRBD1. Germline-derived CDR1 and CDR2 are SGDLS and YYNGEE. The V and J ends lost 4 bases and 1 base, in that order; junction bases with no gene match: 5. The CDR3 runs to 15 residues. CDR3 protein: CASSITGGPNTEAFF. The CDR3 nucleotides are TGTGCCAGCAGCATTACAGGGGGCCCGAACACTGAAGCTTTCTTT.

The V call is TRBV7-9, the J call TRBJ1-6, with 10 bases identical to TRBD1. The V gene's germline CDR1 is SEHNR and CDR2 FQNEAQ (reference sequence). V trimming: 5 bases; J trimming: 10 bases; junction bases outside the gene matches: 14. The CDR3 length is 17 residues. As DNA, the CDR3 is TGTGCCAGCAGCACAGGGACAGGGGAGGGCGGTAACTCACCCCTCCACTTT. It specifies CASSTGTGEGGNSPLHF.

The chain recombines TRBV6-5 with TRBJ2-5; possible D gene TRBD1, 7 bases. This CDR3 contains 13 residues. V was trimmed by 10 bases and J by 1 base, leaving 13 bases between them. Germline V gene sequence: CDR1 MNHEY, CDR2 SVGAGI. CDR3 coding DNA: TGTGCCACCGGAGGGGACAGCCAAGAGACCCAGTACTTC. Translation gives CATGGDSQETQYF.

The chain has TRBV27 and TRBJ1-5; D may be TRBD1 (5 bases). The V gene lost 5 bases and the J gene lost 3 bases, with 11 bases spanning the gap. This CDR3 spans 14 amino acids. Germline CDR1 reads MNHEY; CDR2 reads SMNVEV (reference sequence). The CDR3 DNA reads as TGTGCCAGCAGTCCAGGGTCCCCCAATCAGCCCCAGCATTTT. Translation: CASSPGSPNQPQHF.

This clone was picked up a small number of times. The sample has other DNA sequences that encode this CDR3 too. The rearrangement links TRBV6-5 to TRBJ1-1, with 7 bases matching TRBD1. The CDR3 loop spans 13 amino acids. Germline V gene lookup returns CDR1 MNHEY and CDR2 SVGAGI. V shed 5 bases and J 4 bases; nucleotides not matched to a gene: 4. The CDR3 DNA follows: TGTGCCAGCAGTACAGGGGTCGGCACTGAAGCTTTCTTT. Amino acids: CASSTGVGTEAFF.

This sequence joins TRBV2 and TRBJ2-5; D is unresolved. The J call is doubtful: the DNA matches TRBJ2-7 better. The length of the CDR3 is 12 residues. Germline CDR1 reads SNHLY; CDR2 reads FYNNEI. CDR3 sequence (DNA): TGTGCCAGCAGGCGGACCGACTACGAGCAGTACTTC. The encoded protein is CASRRTDYEQYF.

The chain couples TRBV11-2 to TRBJ2-7; D may be TRBD2 (6 bases). V lost 5 bases to trimming and J lost 3 bases, with 20 bases between them. This CDR3 comprises 16 residues. The germline V gene encodes CDR1 SGHAT and CDR2 FQNNGV. The DNA of the CDR3 is TGTGCCAGCAGCCCCCAGGCGGGACGGCAGGTCTACGAGCAGTACTTC. Translation: CASSPQAGRQVYEQYF.

The V gene is TRBV9, the J gene TRBJ2-5; 9 nucleotides line up with TRBD1. The CDR3 consists of 16 residues. V lost 0 bases to trimming and J lost 6 bases; unmatched junction nucleotides: 9. The germline CDR1 and CDR2 sequences are SGDLS and YYNGEE. The CDR3 protein is CASSVGGDRALKTQYF. DNA for the CDR3: TGTGCCAGCAGCGTAGGGGGGGACAGGGCTTTGAAGACCCAGTACTTC.

The chain carries TRBV7-9 and TRBJ2-2; D perhaps matches TRBD2 (5 bases). CDR3 length equals 14 residues. CDR1 SEHNR and CDR2 FQNEAQ come from the germline V gene (reference sequence). V lost 0 bases and J 14 bases, leaving 16 bases between the germline ends. CDR3 in amino acids: CASSLAGMAEILFF. CDR3 bases: TGTGCCAGCAGCTTAGCCGGGATGGCCGAAATCCTGTTTTTT.

J is TRBJ1-6 and V is TRBV30, with D perhaps TRBD1 (5 bases). The germline V gene encodes CDR1 GTSNPN and CDR2 SVGIG (reference sequence). The CDR3 spans 13 residues. V gave up 0 bases and J gave up 5 bases, with 5 bases separating them. The CDR3 region has the DNA TGTGCCTGGAGTGTAGGGGATAATTCACCCCTCCACTTT. Amino acids: CAWSVGDNSPLHF.

The chain links TRBV11-2 to TRBJ2-3; maybe TRBD1 (6 bases). Germline CDR1 is SGHAT and CDR2 is FQNNGV. The CDR3 extends over 15 amino acids. V dropped 5 bases and J dropped 4 bases, with 16 bases sitting between them. CDR3 nucleotide sequence: TGTGCCAGCAGCAAACAGGGTAGAGGGGCAGATACGCAGTATTTT. It is translated as CASSKQGRGADTQYF. Variable domain in full (rest from reference TRBV11-2 and TRBJ2-3): EAGVAQSPRYKIIEKRQSVAFWCNPISGHATLYWYQQILGQGPKLLIQFQNNGVVDDSQLPKDRFSAERLKGVDSTLKIQPAKLEDSAVYLCASSKQGRGADTQYFGPGTRLTVL.

This chain links TRBV19 with TRBJ1-5, with a weak D call TRBD1 (6 bases). Looked up from germline, CDR1 is LNHDA and CDR2 is SQIVND (reference sequence). The CDR3 extends over 15 amino acids. Trimming cost V 7 bases and J 5 bases, with 18 bases left between them. The CDR3 region is CASIETGKWDQPQHF. DNA for the CDR3: TGTGCCAGTATAGAAACAGGGAAGTGGGATCAGCCCCAGCATTTT.

The chain is built from TRBV6-5 and TRBJ2-7, with 9 bases fitting TRBD1. The V gene's germline CDR1 is MNHEY and CDR2 SVGAGI. The CDR3 sequence is 14 residues long. Trimming at V came to 6 bases and at J to 4 bases, leaving 7 bases not matched to a gene. The CDR3 coding sequence is TGTGCCAGCAGACCTACAGGGGGCGAGTACGAGCAGTACTTC. It is translated as CASRPTGGEYEQYF.

The V call is TRBV4-3, the J call TRBJ2-5, with D uncertain. V was clipped by 0 bases and J by 5 bases, with 13 bases between them. Germline V gives CDR1 LGHNA, CDR2 YSLEER. The CDR3 is 15 residues long. The CDR3, as DNA: TGCGCCAGCAGCCAAGATTCCAGCGTGGTCGAGACCCAGTACTTC. As protein: CASSQDSSVVETQYF.

This chain uses TRBV9 with TRBJ2-1; no clear D gene. The CDR3 runs to 11 residues. Trimming shortened V by 2 bases and J by 9 bases, and 6 bases separated the two germline ends. Germline V gene sequence: CDR1 SGDLS, CDR2 YYNGEE. The CDR3 nucleotides read TGTGCCAGCAGCGTTACTGGTGAGCAGTTCTTC. Translated: CASSVTGEQFF. Filled out from reference TRBV9 and TRBJ2-1, the complete variable domain reads DSGVTQTPKHLITATGQRVTLRCSPRSGDLSVYWYQQSLDQGLQFLIQYYNGEERAKGNILERFSAQQFPDLHSELNLSSLELGDSALYFCASSVTGEQFFGPGTRLTVL.

For the CDR3, the DNA is TGTGCCAGCAGCACGCTACAGGGCAGGGTCGACGAGCAGTACTTC. It yields the protein CASSTLQGRVDEQYF. The rearrangement links TRBV5-4 to TRBJ2-7; D might be TRBD1 (6 bases). The CDR3 is 15 residues long. The germline CDR1 and CDR2 sequences are SGHNT and YYREEE (reference sequence). V was shortened by 4 bases and J by 5 bases, with 19 bases between the two germline ends.

Regarding this clone: At one end, the junction sequence differs from germline, possibly due to a read error. The chain employs TRBV7-9 and TRBJ2-1; the match to TRBD2 covers 11 bases. Germline V lookup: CDR1 SEHNR, CDR2 FQNEAQ (reference sequence). CDR3 length: 16 amino acids. DNA for the CDR3: TGTTCCAGCAGCTTAGTAGCGGGGGGGATCTACAATGAGCAGTTCTTC. Translated: CSSSLVAGGIYNEQFF.

V gene TRBV9 combines with J gene TRBJ1-1; D ambiguous. Germline CDR1 reads SGDLS; CDR2 reads YYNGEE. CDR3 length: 15 residues. The V gene lost 4 bases and the J gene lost 0 bases, with 13 bases spanning the gap. This CDR3 reads CASSPWPAMNTEAFF. The CDR3 region has the DNA TGTGCCAGCAGCCCCTGGCCAGCGATGAACACTGAAGCTTTCTTT.

The chain couples TRBV7-9 to TRBJ2-5; 7 bases line up with TRBD2. Germline V gives CDR1 SEHNR, CDR2 FQNEAQ (reference sequence). With 5 bases clipped from V and 6 bases from J, the junction kept 9 bases outside the gene matches. This CDR3 is 14 amino acids long. CDR3 amino acids: CASSRLSGGKTQYF. CDR3 nucleotides: TGTGCCAGCAGCCGGTTATCGGGGGGAAAGACCCAGTACTTC.

This clone was detected only a few times. The rearrangement links TRBV4-1 to TRBJ2-7; the match to TRBD2 covers 7 bases. Trimming at V came to 0 bases and at J to 2 bases, leaving 7 bases not matched to a gene. The length of the CDR3 is 16 residues. Germline CDR1 reads MGHRA; CDR2 reads YSYEKL. DNA of the CDR3: TGCGCCAGCAGCCAAGATGGTGGGGACTACGCCTACGAGCAGTACTTC. Amino acids: CASSQDGGDYAYEQYF.

The gene calls are TRBV2 and TRBJ2-2; D is possibly TRBD1 (5 bases). This CDR3 has 12 amino acids. CDR1 is SNHLY, CDR2 FYNNEI, per germline. V was cut by 8 bases and J by 7 bases, with 11 bases left in between. For the CDR3, the DNA is TGTGCCAGCCCAGGACAAAGCGGGGAGCTGTTTTTT. Protein: CASPGQSGELFF.

V is TRBV7-8 and J is TRBJ1-6; 8 nucleotides agree with TRBD1. CDR3 length: 15 amino acids. CDR1 and CDR2 from the germline V gene are SGHVS and FQNEAQ. V was pared by 5 bases and J by 7 bases, with 7 bases of the junction left unmatched. The CDR3 region has the DNA TGTGCCAGCAGCGGCACCGGGACAGGAAATTCACCCCTCCACTTT. This encodes CASSGTGTGNSPLHF. Full variable domain (outside the CDR3, taken from reference TRBV7-8 and TRBJ1-6): GAGVSQSPRYKVAKRGQDVALRCDPISGHVSLFWYQQALGQGPEFLTYFQNEAQLDKSGLPSDRFFAERPEGSVSTLKIQRTQQEDSAVYLCASSGTGTGNSPLHFGNGTRLTVT.

The CDR3 bases are TGCGCCAGCAGCCAAAGAAAGGGGACAGATCTATTCGACTATGGCTACACCTTC. Protein: CASSQRKGTDLFDYGYTF. The V call is TRBV4-3, the J call TRBJ1-2; 7 bases are shared with TRBD1. V dropped 2 bases and J dropped 3; count of bases not matched to a gene: 15. Germline lookup yields CDR1 LGHNA and CDR2 YSLEER. The CDR3 has 18 amino acids.

In its sample, this clone was seen once. The rearrangement joins TRBV7-6 to TRBJ2-7; TRBD1 agrees at 8 bases. Losses at the gene ends were 7 bases for V and 6 bases for J; bases not matched to a gene: 11. Germline CDR1 SGHVS, CDR2 FNYEAQ. The CDR3 covers 14 residues. This CDR3 reads CASIPGQGHGEQYF. The CDR3 region has the DNA TGTGCCAGCATCCCTGGACAGGGACACGGCGAGCAGTACTTC. The whole variable domain, remainder taken from reference TRBV7-6 and TRBJ2-7, is GAGVSQSPRYKVTKRGQDVALRCDPISGHVSLYWYRQALGQGPEFLTYFNYEAQQDKSGLPNDRFSAERPEGSISTLTIQRTEQRDSAMYRCASIPGQGHGEQYFGPGTRLTVT.

V usage is TRBV10-3 and J usage is TRBJ2-7; D uncertain. The CDR3 sequence is 15 residues long. In germline, CDR1 is ENHRY, CDR2 SYGVKD. Trimming took 2 bases from V and 0 from J, leaving 11 bases between them. CDR3 nucleotides: TGTGCCATCAGTGAGCGGGTCAGTAACTCCTACGAGCAGTACTTC. Translation: CAISERVSNSYEQYF.

This chain connects TRBV7-9 to TRBJ1-2; D perhaps matches TRBD1 (6 bases). The germline V gene encodes CDR1 SEHNR and CDR2 FQNEAQ (reference sequence). V was clipped by 5 bases and J by 5 bases, with 18 bases between them. The CDR3 has 15 amino acids. CDR3 sequence: CASSQSDRRAYGYTF. CDR3 bases: TGTGCCAGCAGCCAGTCCGACAGGCGCGCATATGGCTACACCTTC.

On this clone: Mismatch with germline at one junction end may stem from a read error. The genes are TRBV23-1 and TRBJ2-1; D unresolved. TRBV23-1 counts as an open reading frame of uncertain function. There are 8 residues in the CDR3. CDR3 DNA sequence: TGCGCCAGCAGTCAACCAGTCTTC. This sequence encodes CASSQPVF.

This clone is a singleton in its sample. The chain is built from TRBV6-1 and TRBJ1-6; 11 bases are shared with TRBD1. Per the germline V gene, CDR1 is MNHNS and CDR2 is SASEGT. V gave up 1 base and J gave up 11 bases; unmatched junction bases: 1. There are 14 residues in the CDR3. The CDR3 coding sequence is TGTGCCAGCAGTGAAGGGACAGGGGGCCCACCCCTCCACTTT. Translated: CASSEGTGGPPLHF.

The J gene is TRBJ2-7, the V gene TRBV14; maybe TRBD1 (6 bases). Germline CDR1 reads SGHDN; CDR2 reads FVKESK. V lost 1 base to trimming and J lost 6 bases, with 16 bases between them. The CDR3 has 15 amino acids. The CDR3 nucleotides are TGTGCCAGCAGCCAAGCCGCCGGGACAAATTCCGAGCAGTACTTC. This encodes CASSQAAGTNSEQYF.

This chain joins TRBV27 and TRBJ2-5; TRBD1 aligns across 7 bases. CDR3 length equals 17 residues. Per germline, CDR1 MNHEY and CDR2 SMNVEV (reference sequence). With 3 bases clipped from V and 8 bases from J, the junction kept 18 bases outside the gene matches. The CDR3 here is CASSFLNRDRVPETQYF. The DNA for the CDR3 is TGTGCCAGCAGTTTCCTTAACCGGGACAGAGTGCCCGAAACCCAGTACTTC.

This chain connects TRBV6-4 to TRBJ2-2; 14 nucleotides align to TRBD2. Germline assignment: CDR1 MRHNA and CDR2 SNTAGT. V gave up 3 bases and J gave up 2 bases; unmatched junction bases: 2. CDR3 size: 17 residues. Here the CDR3 reads CASSETSGGANTGELFF. CDR3 bases: TGTGCCAGCAGTGAGACTAGCGGGGGGGCCAACACCGGGGAGCTGTTTTTT.